This T cell receptor (beta chain) was captured in a study of T cells in localized non-small cell lung cancer. Germline values: CDR1 SGHRS, CDR2 YFSETQ. V shed 4 bases, J shed 1 base, and the junction held 2 bases outside the gene matches. This CDR3 has 14 amino acids. The table came from immunoSEQ multiplex PCR; TCRdb's copy has only in-frame clones and leaves some out. In the table there are roughly 15,000 clones, around nine tenths of which are singletons. The source was peripheral blood, collected before any cancer treatment. The chain recombines TRBV5-1 with TRBJ2-3, with 8 bases fitting TRBD1. This receptor was identified in a female donor aged 60 or older with stage III squamous cell lung carcinoma. This CDR3 reads CASSTGQGTDTQYF. The CDR3 DNA reads as TGCGCCAGCAGCACGGGACAGGGCACAGATACGCAGTATTTT.